The clone carrying this TCR beta chain is a singleton in its sample. TCRdb re-called the PCR reads with MiXCR, one entry per CDR3 protein. The sample includes about 22,000 distinct CDR3 sequences, roughly a third of them seen just once. These data belong to a study of tumor-infiltrating lymphocytes in oesophageal squamous cell carcinoma. V was clipped by 0 bases and J by 8 bases, with 17 bases between them. The CDR3 contains 16 residues. From germline, CDR1 is ENHRY and CDR2 SYGVKD. The sequence came from a female donor with esophageal squamous cell carcinoma. Input material: esophageal tumor tissue. The V gene is TRBV10-3, the J gene TRBJ2-1, with D uncertain. The CDR3 sequence is CAISESERAAGDEQFF. In nucleotides, the CDR3 is TGTGCCATCAGTGAGTCTGAACGGGCCGCTGGGGATGAGCAGTTCTTC.